Listed here is a single TCR beta chain. The table came from immunoSEQ multiplex PCR; TCRdb's copy has only in-frame clones and leaves some out. The sample contains around 80,000 clones, about 89% of which appear only once. This sample was taken from a study of blood T cell repertoires in COVID-19. Study in general: Sites across the United States, Italy and Spain contributed samples from acute and convalescent COVID-19.

Germline-derived CDR1 and CDR2 are SGHNT and YYREEE (reference sequence). V dropped 4 bases and J dropped 2; count of bases not matched to a gene: 7. This CDR3 spans 15 amino acids. This TCR was recovered from a man aged 55 to 70 with acute or convalescent COVID-19. The sequencing sample was made of peripheral blood. The chain uses TRBV5-4 and TRBJ1-1; 8 positions agree with TRBD1. CDR3 sequence reads: CASSPLRGPNTEAFF. The CDR3 DNA is TGTGCCAGCAGCCCTCTCAGGGGGCCAAACACTGAAGCTTTCTTT.